The 32 T cell receptor beta chains presented below share a single source sample, sequenced in a study of PD-1 blockade in classical Hodgkin lymphoma (dated by TCRdb to 2018 to 2020). What the time point label conveys for this sample: cycle 1 day 1 (C1D1), immediately before nivolumab initiation. Every trial patient had relapsed after autologous stem cell transplantation, and cohorts A, B and C differed in prior brentuximab vedotin exposure. Libraries came from the immunoSEQ multiplex PCR assay. The source is immuneACCESS, and TCRdb retained only in-frame sequences with V and J called. Part of the clones is not carried over; for the studies checked, unresolved V genes explain less than half of this, and the remainder is unexplained. The sample records under 45,000 clones, roughly 70% of which are singletons. The ten largest account for 20% to 25% of the sample. The sample was peripheral blood mononuclear cells (PBMCs), taken at baseline. The receptor source for this set is a human donor with classical Hodgkin lymphoma.

This clone was found a few times. V and J are TRBV6-6 and TRBJ2-7; 7 bases fit TRBD1. This CDR3 comprises 11 residues. V trimming: 10 bases; J trimming: 5 bases; junction bases outside the gene matches: 5. Germline V CDR1 and CDR2: MNHNY, SVGAGI (reference sequence). The CDR3 DNA reads as TGTGCCATCCGACAGGGTCACGAGCAGTACTTC. Encoded protein: CAIRQGHEQYF.

The rearrangement uses TRBV7-3 and TRBJ1-2; D unclear. This CDR3 contains 13 residues. The germline V gene has CDR1 SGHTA and CDR2 FQGTGA. The V end lost 5 bases, the J end lost 6 bases, and 13 bases lay between the germline ends. CDR3 protein: CASSPRGGHGYTF. The CDR3, as DNA: TGTGCCAGCAGCCCCCGTGGAGGGCATGGCTACACCTTC.

This clone is labeled medium-sized (0.01 to 0.1%). The chain is built from TRBV9 and TRBJ2-7; D is perhaps TRBD2 (5 bases). Between the trimmed V and J ends, which lost 0 bases and 3 bases, there was a span of 7 bases. Germline loops: CDR1 SGDLS, CDR2 YYNGEE. The CDR3 is 13 amino acids. CDR3 residues: CASSVGERYEQYF. CDR3 DNA sequence: TGTGCCAGCAGCGTAGGGGAGCGCTACGAGCAGTACTTC.

This chain links TRBV28 with TRBJ2-7, with 8 bases identical to TRBD1. With 5 bases clipped from V and 0 bases from J, the junction kept 3 bases outside the gene matches. The CDR3 consists of 14 residues. The germline CDR1 and CDR2 sequences are MDHEN and SYDVKM. This chain's CDR3 is CASSPQGVSYEQYF. CDR3 coding DNA: TGTGCCAGCAGTCCACAGGGGGTCTCCTACGAGCAGTACTTC.

The chain uses TRBV7-2 and TRBJ1-5; D is unresolved. V was cut by 4 bases and J by 0 bases, with 10 bases left in between. Germline CDR1 is SGHTA and CDR2 is FQGNSA. The CDR3 is 15 amino acids. The CDR3 DNA is TGTGCCAGCAGCTCAAGGGTGGGTAGCAATCAGCCCCAGCATTTT. Translated, it gives CASSSRVGSNQPQHF.

The gene calls are TRBV7-2 and TRBJ2-7, with D tentatively TRBD2 (5 bases). Trimming removed 3 bases from V and 2 bases from J, with 11 bases in between. CDR1 and CDR2 (germline): SGHTA, FQGNSA. This CDR3 region has 14 residues. This chain's CDR3 is CASSLAPGAYEQYF. DNA for the CDR3: TGTGCCAGCAGCTTGGCCCCCGGGGCCTACGAGCAGTACTTC.

CDR3 region: CAWSRAEYNEQFF. DNA of the CDR3: TGTGCCTGGAGTAGGGCAGAATACAATGAGCAGTTCTTC. The chain carries TRBV30 and TRBJ2-1; D is unresolved. Germline CDR1 reads GTSNPN; CDR2 reads SVGIG (reference sequence). Trimming stripped 2 bases from V and 4 bases from J, with 9 bases between. The CDR3 is 13 amino acids.

A single count supports this clone. The V and J genes are TRBV5-1 and TRBJ2-1; maybe TRBD1 (5 bases). V lost 4 bases and J lost 0, with 14 bases in between. The CDR3 runs 16 residues. The germline CDR1 and CDR2 sequences are SGHRS and YFSETQ. In DNA form, the CDR3 reads TGCGCCAGCAGCAGAAGGACACCCGGCTCCTACAATGAGCAGTTCTTC. Amino acid sequence: CASSRRTPGSYNEQFF.

The chain uses TRBV11-1 and TRBJ2-7; D is ambiguous. This CDR3 is built from 14 residues. Germline values: CDR1 SGHAT, CDR2 FQDESV (reference sequence). Trimming shortened V by 0 bases and J by 1 base, and 7 bases separated the two germline ends. DNA for the CDR3: TGTGCCAGCAGCTTAGCGGGTCCTTCCTACGAGCAGTACTTC. This gives the protein CASSLAGPSYEQYF.

This chain uses TRBV29-1 with TRBJ2-2; TRBD1 is a possible D gene (6 bases). V dropped 7 bases and J dropped 6 bases, with 15 bases sitting between them. Germline-derived CDR1 and CDR2 are SQVTM and ANQGSEA. The CDR3 is made up of 13 amino acids. The CDR3 sequence is CSDTGPNAGELFF. The CDR3 coding sequence is TGCAGCGATACAGGGCCCAATGCCGGGGAGCTGTTTTTT.

The chain uses TRBV4-3 and TRBJ2-1; 11 bases fit TRBD2. CDR3 length equals 17 residues. CDR1 and CDR2 (germline): LGHNA, YSLEER. V lost 3 bases, J lost 3 bases, and 7 bases stayed unmatched. CDR3 amino acids: CASSHRLAGLNYNEQFF. DNA of the CDR3: TGCGCCAGCAGCCACCGACTAGCGGGGCTCAACTACAATGAGCAGTTCTTC.

This clone has only one observation. The V and J genes are TRBV25-1 and TRBJ2-7; 11 bases fit TRBD2. The germline V gene has CDR1 MGHDK and CDR2 SYGVNS. J was trimmed by 2 bases and V by 5 bases; bases with no gene match: 5. CDR3 size: 15 residues. In DNA, the CDR3 is TGTGCCAGCAGTTTACTAGCGGGGGAAGCCTACGAGCAGTACTTC. This sequence encodes CASSLLAGEAYEQYF.

The chain carries TRBV6-5 and TRBJ1-1; D perhaps matches TRBD1 (6 bases). Trimming took off 6 bases at V and 5 bases at J, with 19 bases between the two ends. CDR1 and CDR2 from the germline V gene are MNHEY and SVGAGI. There are 15 residues in the CDR3. CDR3 bases: TGTGCCAGCAGAGCTTTACAGGGTCTGGGAACTGAAGCTTTCTTT. Translated: CASRALQGLGTEAFF.

This chain joins TRBV5-5 and TRBJ1-5; 7 bases match TRBD1. V trimming: 4 bases; J trimming: 0 bases; junction bases outside the gene matches: 13. Germline CDR1 SGHKS, CDR2 YYEKEE (reference sequence). The CDR3 runs to 18 residues. For the CDR3, the DNA is TGTGCCAGCAGCCGAATTATTAGAGACAGGGATAGCAATCAGCCCCAGCATTTT. It yields the protein CASSRIIRDRDSNQPQHF. The full variable domain, its missing parts supplied by reference TRBV5-5 and TRBJ1-5, is DAGVTQSPTHLIKTRGQQVTLRCSPISGHKSVSWYQQVLGQGPQFIFQYYEKEERGRGNFPDRFSARQFPNYSSELNVNALLLGDSALYLCASSRIIRDRDSNQPQHFGDGTRLSIL.

This clone appeared a single time. The J gene is TRBJ2-1, the V gene TRBV27; 8 positions agree with TRBD1. Trimming removed 0 bases from V and 13 bases from J; junction bases left unmatched: 8. Germline loops: CDR1 MNHEY, CDR2 SMNVEV (reference sequence). The CDR3 consists of 14 residues. The CDR3 here is CASSLSDRASSQFF. CDR3 bases: TGTGCCAGCAGTTTATCGGACAGGGCCTCCTCTCAGTTCTTC.

This clone appeared many times. The CDR3 DNA is TGTGCCAGCAGTGCAACAGCTTATAGCAATCAGCCCCAGCATTTT. Its protein is CASSATAYSNQPQHF. This chain links TRBV6-5 with TRBJ1-5; no firm D call. Trimming took off 5 bases at V and 0 bases at J, with 11 bases between the two ends. The V gene's germline CDR1 is MNHEY and CDR2 SVGAGI. CDR3 length equals 15 residues.

This clone was seen a few times. The V gene is TRBV7-9, the J gene TRBJ1-2, with unresolved D. Germline V CDR1 and CDR2: SEHNR, FQNEAQ (reference sequence). The ends were cut back, 3 bases at V and 5 bases at J, with 7 bases in the middle. This CDR3 comprises 12 residues. CDR3 DNA: TGTGCCAGCAGCTTGGAGGGTTATGGCTACACCTTC. Amino acid sequence: CASSLEGYGYTF.

This clone was seen a handful of times. The gene calls are TRBV18 and TRBJ2-1, with D perhaps matching TRBD1 (5 bases). The CDR3 extends over 12 amino acids. Germline values: CDR1 KGHSH, CDR2 LQKENI. V shed 3 bases and J shed 15 bases, with 15 bases lying between them. In nucleotides, the CDR3 is TGTGCCAGCTCACCCCAGGGAACAGCTCGGTTCTTC. It is translated as CASSPQGTARFF.

The chain recombines TRBV6-6 with TRBJ1-1, with D perhaps matching TRBD1 (5 bases). Trimming shortened V by 1 base and J by 4 bases, and 7 bases separated the two germline ends. The germline V gene has CDR1 MNHNY and CDR2 SVGAGI (reference sequence). The CDR3 sequence is 13 residues long. In DNA, the CDR3 is TGTGCCAGCAGTTACTTGGGGGTCACTGAAGCTTTCTTT. It is translated as CASSYLGVTEAFF.

This chain connects TRBV2 to TRBJ2-7; D remains ambiguous. Per germline, CDR1 SNHLY and CDR2 FYNNEI. The CDR3 is 15 residues long. The V and J ends lost 7 bases and 3 bases respectively, with 19 bases between them. For the CDR3, the DNA is TGTGCCAGCACAATAGACGTCTTAAGACACTACGAGCAGTACTTC. Its protein product is CASTIDVLRHYEQYF.

V gene TRBV5-4 combines with J gene TRBJ1-4, with D possibly being TRBD1 (6 bases). V was cut by 4 bases and J by 0 bases, with 10 bases left in between. The CDR3 covers 15 residues. From germline, CDR1 is SGHNT and CDR2 YYREEE (reference sequence). Here the CDR3 reads CASSRTETTNEKLFF. For the CDR3, the DNA is TGTGCCAGCAGCCGGACAGAAACAACTAATGAAAAACTGTTTTTT.

The chain couples TRBV2 to TRBJ2-1, with D perhaps matching TRBD1 or TRBD2 (5 bases each). The germline gives CDR1 SNHLY, CDR2 FYNNEI. Trimming cost V 3 bases and J 9 bases, with 15 bases left between them. This CDR3 region has 14 residues. CDR3 in amino acids: CASSDRGLGPEQFF. CDR3 bases: TGTGCCAGCAGTGATCGGGGCCTGGGCCCTGAGCAGTTCTTC.

The chain recombines TRBV10-3 with TRBJ1-3, with D possibly matching TRBD1 (5 bases). In germline, CDR1 is ENHRY, CDR2 SYGVKD. Trimming left V 4 bases short and J 1 base short, with 8 bases between. The CDR3 extends over 14 amino acids. The DNA for the CDR3 is TGTGCCATCAGTGGGGGGGGGTCTGGAAACACCATATATTTT. This encodes CAISGGGSGNTIYF.

This clone was seen a handful of times. The chain couples TRBV5-1 to TRBJ2-3; no firm D call. Germline V gene sequence: CDR1 SGHRS, CDR2 YFSETQ. The CDR3 length is 12 residues. Deletions cut 5 bases from V and 0 bases from J, with 4 bases between. The CDR3 DNA reads TGCGCCAGCAGGTGGAGCACAGATACGCAGTATTTT. It translates to CASRWSTDTQYF.

This clone was counted only a few times. The chain employs TRBV27 and TRBJ1-3, with a tentative D call TRBD1 (5 bases). The V gene's germline CDR1 is MNHEY and CDR2 SMNVEV (reference sequence). With 6 bases removed from V and 0 bases from J, the gap between germline ends came to 12 bases. The CDR3 length is 15 residues. The CDR3 loop is CASSEDSYSGNTIYF. The CDR3 DNA sequence: TGTGCCAGCAGCGAAGACAGCTACTCTGGAAACACCATATATTTT.

The gene calls are TRBV7-8 and TRBJ2-7; D unclear. The CDR3 extends over 14 amino acids. Deletions cut 1 base from V and 6 bases from J, with 13 bases between. Germline-derived CDR1 and CDR2 are SGHVS and FQNEAQ. The CDR3 bases are TGTGCCAGCAGCTTAGGACCCCCTTCCCTCGAGCAGTACTTC. This translates into CASSLGPPSLEQYF.

The rearrangement joins TRBV6-1 to TRBJ2-5; 8 nucleotides align to TRBD1. Germline CDR1 and CDR2: MNHNS and SASEGT. Trimming at V came to 4 bases and at J to 4 bases, leaving 2 bases not matched to a gene. The CDR3 runs to 13 residues. CDR3 sequence (DNA): TGTGCCAGCAGTGTAACAGGGGGAGAGACCCAGTACTTC. Translating gives CASSVTGGETQYF.

This clone has a single count. The gene calls are TRBV30 and TRBJ2-5; D is unresolved. CDR1 is GTSNPN and CDR2 is SVGIG in the germline V gene (reference sequence). The CDR3 covers 12 residues. V was shortened by 3 bases and J by 10 bases, with 15 bases between the two germline ends. CDR3: CAWSPLEEVQYF. The CDR3, as DNA: TGTGCCTGGAGCCCCTTAGAAGAAGTCCAGTACTTC.

V gene TRBV19 combines with J gene TRBJ2-2; TRBD1 or TRBD2 may be the D gene (6 bases each). The CDR3 has 13 residues. Trimming took off 11 bases at V and 5 bases at J, with 15 bases between the two ends. Germline assignment: CDR1 LNHDA and CDR2 SQIVND (reference sequence). CDR3 in amino acids: CAGSRGGTGELFF. In DNA form, the CDR3 reads TGTGCCGGCTCTCGAGGGGGGACCGGGGAGCTGTTTTTT.

The rearrangement uses TRBV27 and TRBJ2-7; 13 bases fit TRBD2. The V and J ends lost 5 bases and 5 bases, in that order; junction bases with no gene match: 9. The CDR3 sequence is 16 residues long. Germline V gene data show CDR1 as MNHEY and CDR2 as SMNVEV (reference sequence). CDR3 in amino acids: CASSPRTSGSVNEQYF. CDR3 DNA: TGTGCCAGCAGTCCCCGGACTAGCGGGAGCGTCAACGAGCAGTACTTC.

This rearrangement joins TRBV6-1 to TRBJ1-5; TRBD1 matches at 8 bases. V lost 6 bases, J lost 3 bases, and 4 bases stayed unmatched. CDR3 length: 14 amino acids. Germline V gene data show CDR1 as MNHNS and CDR2 as SASEGT. CDR3 protein: CASRVGQDNQPQHF. The CDR3 nucleotides read TGTGCCAGCAGGGTGGGACAGGACAATCAGCCCCAGCATTTT.

The CDR3 reads CASSTTGWETQYF. Written as DNA, the CDR3 is TGTGCCAGCAGCACTACAGGGTGGGAGACCCAGTACTTC. V and J are TRBV6-6 and TRBJ2-5, with D possibly being TRBD1 (6 bases). V lost 6 bases and J lost 5, with 13 bases in between. Germline assignment: CDR1 MNHNY and CDR2 SVGAGI (reference sequence). The CDR3 consists of 13 residues.